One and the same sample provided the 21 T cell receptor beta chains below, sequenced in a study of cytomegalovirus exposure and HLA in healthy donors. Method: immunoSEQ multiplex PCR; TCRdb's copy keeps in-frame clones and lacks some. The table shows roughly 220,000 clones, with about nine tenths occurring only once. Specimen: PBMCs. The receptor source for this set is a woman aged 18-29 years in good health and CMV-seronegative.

Written as DNA, the CDR3 is TGTGCCAGCAGGGGGGGAAGAAACACCATATATTTT. This encodes CASRGGRNTIYF. This rearrangement joins TRBV6-5 to TRBJ1-3; the D gene is possibly TRBD1 (5 bases). The CDR3 spans 12 residues. Germline CDR1 MNHEY, CDR2 SVGAGI. V was clipped by 6 bases and J by 5 bases, with 8 bases between them.

Written as DNA, the CDR3 is TGCGCCAGCAGCTTGCGGCTAGCGGGAGTGGAAGAGACCCAGTACTTC. It translates to CASSLRLAGVEETQYF. The rearrangement uses TRBV5-1 and TRBJ2-5; 10 bases are a match to TRBD2. There are 16 residues in the CDR3. The V gene's germline CDR1 is SGHRS and CDR2 YFSETQ. V shed 1 base and J 3 bases; nucleotides not matched to a gene: 6.

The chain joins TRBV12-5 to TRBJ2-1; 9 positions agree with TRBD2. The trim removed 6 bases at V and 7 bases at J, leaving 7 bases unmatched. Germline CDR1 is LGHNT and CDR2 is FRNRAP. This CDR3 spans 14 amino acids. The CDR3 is CASGVAGVTNEQFF. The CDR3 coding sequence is TGTGCTAGTGGGGTAGCGGGAGTTACGAATGAGCAGTTCTTC.

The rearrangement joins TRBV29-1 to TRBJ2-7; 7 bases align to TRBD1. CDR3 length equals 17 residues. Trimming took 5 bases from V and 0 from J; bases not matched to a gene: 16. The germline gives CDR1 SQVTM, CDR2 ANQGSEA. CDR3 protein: CSVRNPLTGASSYEQYF. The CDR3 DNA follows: TGCAGCGTTCGAAACCCCCTTACAGGGGCTAGCTCCTACGAGCAGTACTTC.

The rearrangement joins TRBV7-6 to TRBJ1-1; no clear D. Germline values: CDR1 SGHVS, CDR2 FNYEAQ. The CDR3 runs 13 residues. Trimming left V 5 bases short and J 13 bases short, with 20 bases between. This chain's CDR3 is CASSVRQGDMGFF. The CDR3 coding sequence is TGTGCCAGCAGCGTCAGACAAGGCGACATGGGTTTCTTT.

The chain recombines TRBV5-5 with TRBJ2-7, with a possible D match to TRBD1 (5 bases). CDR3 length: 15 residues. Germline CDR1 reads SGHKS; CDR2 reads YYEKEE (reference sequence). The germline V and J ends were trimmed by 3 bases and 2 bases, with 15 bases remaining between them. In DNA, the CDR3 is TGTGCCAGCAGCTCCAGCACAGGATACGCCTACGAGCAGTACTTC. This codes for CASSSSTGYAYEQYF.

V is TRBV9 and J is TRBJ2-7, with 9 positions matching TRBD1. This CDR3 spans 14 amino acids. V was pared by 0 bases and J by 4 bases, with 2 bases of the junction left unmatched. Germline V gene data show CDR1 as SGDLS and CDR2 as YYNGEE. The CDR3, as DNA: TGTGCCAGCAGCGTAGCGGACAGGGGTTACGAGCAGTACTTC. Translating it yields CASSVADRGYEQYF.

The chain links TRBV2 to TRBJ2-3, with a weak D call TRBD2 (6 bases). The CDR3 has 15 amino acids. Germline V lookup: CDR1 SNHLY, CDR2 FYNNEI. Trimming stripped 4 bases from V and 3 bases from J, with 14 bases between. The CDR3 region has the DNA TGTGCCAGCAGTGTAAGGGAGGCGAGGACAGATACGCAGTATTTT. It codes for CASSVREARTDTQYF.

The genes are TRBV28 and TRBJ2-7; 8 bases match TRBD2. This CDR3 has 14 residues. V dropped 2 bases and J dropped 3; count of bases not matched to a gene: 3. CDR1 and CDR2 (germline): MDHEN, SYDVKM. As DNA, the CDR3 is TGTGCCAGCAGTTTAGGCGGGAGGTACTACGAGCAGTACTTC. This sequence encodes CASSLGGRYYEQYF.

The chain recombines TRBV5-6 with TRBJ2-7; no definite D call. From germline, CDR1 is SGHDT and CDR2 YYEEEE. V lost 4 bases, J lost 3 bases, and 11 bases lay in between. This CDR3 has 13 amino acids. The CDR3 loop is CASSRVQYYEQYF. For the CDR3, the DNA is TGTGCCAGCAGCCGGGTCCAGTACTACGAGCAGTACTTC.

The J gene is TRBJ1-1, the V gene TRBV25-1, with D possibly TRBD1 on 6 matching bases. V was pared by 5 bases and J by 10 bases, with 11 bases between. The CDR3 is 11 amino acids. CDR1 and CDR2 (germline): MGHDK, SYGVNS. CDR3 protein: CASSQDSVAFF. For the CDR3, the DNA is TGTGCCAGCAGTCAGGACAGCGTAGCTTTCTTT.

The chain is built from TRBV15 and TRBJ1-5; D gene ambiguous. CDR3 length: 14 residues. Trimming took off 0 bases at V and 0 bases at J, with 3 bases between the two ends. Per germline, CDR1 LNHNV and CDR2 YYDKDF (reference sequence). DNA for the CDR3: TGTGCCACCAGCAGAGAGAGTAGCAATCAGCCCCAGCATTTT. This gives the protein CATSRESSNQPQHF.

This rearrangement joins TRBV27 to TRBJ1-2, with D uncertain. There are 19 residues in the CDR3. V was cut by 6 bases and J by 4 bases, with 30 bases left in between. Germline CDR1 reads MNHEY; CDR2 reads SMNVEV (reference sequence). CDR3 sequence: CASSLRAGVTPSGRYGYTF. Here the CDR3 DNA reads TGTGCCAGCAGCCTCCGGGCGGGCGTGACCCCGAGTGGCCGCTATGGCTACACCTTC.

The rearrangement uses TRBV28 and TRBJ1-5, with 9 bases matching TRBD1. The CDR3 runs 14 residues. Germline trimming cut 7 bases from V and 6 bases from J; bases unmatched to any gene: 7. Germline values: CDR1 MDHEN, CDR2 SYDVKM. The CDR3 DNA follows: TGTGCCAGCAATACAGGGGGCCGGGGTCAGCCCCAGCATTTT. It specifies CASNTGGRGQPQHF.

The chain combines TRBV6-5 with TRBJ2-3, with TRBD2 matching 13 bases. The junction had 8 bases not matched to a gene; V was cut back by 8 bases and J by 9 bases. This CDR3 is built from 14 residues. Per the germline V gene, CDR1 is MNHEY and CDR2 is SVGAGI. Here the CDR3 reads CASWTSGRQQTQYF. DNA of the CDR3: TGTGCCAGCTGGACTAGCGGGAGACAGCAGACGCAGTATTTT.

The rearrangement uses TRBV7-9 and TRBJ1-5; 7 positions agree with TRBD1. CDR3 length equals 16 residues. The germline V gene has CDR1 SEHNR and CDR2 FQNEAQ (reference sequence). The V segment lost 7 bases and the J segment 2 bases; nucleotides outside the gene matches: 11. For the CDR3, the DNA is TGTGCCAGCACCACCCACAGGGGTGGAGGCAATCAGCCCCAGCATTTT. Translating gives CASTTHRGGGNQPQHF. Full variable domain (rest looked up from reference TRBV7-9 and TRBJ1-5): DTGVSQNPRHKITKRGQNVTFRCDPISEHNRLYWYRQTLGQGPEFLTYFQNEAQLEKSRLLSDRFSAERPKGSFSTLEIQRTEQGDSAMYLCASTTHRGGGNQPQHFGDGTRLSIL.

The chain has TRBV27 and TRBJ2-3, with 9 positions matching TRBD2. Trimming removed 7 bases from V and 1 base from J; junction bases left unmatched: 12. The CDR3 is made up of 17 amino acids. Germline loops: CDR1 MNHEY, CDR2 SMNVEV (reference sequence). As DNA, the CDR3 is TGTGCCAGCAAGGGTATGGGGACTAGCAGACGCACAGATACGCAGTATTTT. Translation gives CASKGMGTSRRTDTQYF.

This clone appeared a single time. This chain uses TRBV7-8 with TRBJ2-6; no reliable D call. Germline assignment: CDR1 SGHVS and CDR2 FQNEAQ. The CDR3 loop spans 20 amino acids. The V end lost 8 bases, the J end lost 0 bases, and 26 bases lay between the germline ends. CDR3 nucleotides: TGTGCCAGCGGCAAAGGAAGGCAGGTCGAATCTCTCTCTGGGGCCAACGTCCTGACTTTC. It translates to CASGKGRQVESLSGANVLTF.

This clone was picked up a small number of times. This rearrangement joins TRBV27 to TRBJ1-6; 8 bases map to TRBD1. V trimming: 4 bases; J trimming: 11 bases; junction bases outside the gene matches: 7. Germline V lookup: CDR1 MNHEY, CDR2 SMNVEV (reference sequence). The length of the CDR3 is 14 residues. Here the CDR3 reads CASSYRDRRAPLHF. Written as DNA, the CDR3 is TGTGCCAGCAGTTACCGGGACAGGAGGGCACCCCTCCACTTT.

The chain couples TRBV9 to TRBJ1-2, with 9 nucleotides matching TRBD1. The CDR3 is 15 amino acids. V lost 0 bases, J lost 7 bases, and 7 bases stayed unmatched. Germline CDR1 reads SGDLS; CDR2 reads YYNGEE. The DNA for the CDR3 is TGTGCCAGCAGCGTAGCAGGGACAGGGAGGTCTGGCTACACCTTC. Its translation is CASSVAGTGRSGYTF.

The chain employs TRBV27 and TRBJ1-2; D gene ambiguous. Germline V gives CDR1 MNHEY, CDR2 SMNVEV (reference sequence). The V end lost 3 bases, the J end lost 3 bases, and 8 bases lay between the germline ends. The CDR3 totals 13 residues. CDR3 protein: CASSFKPHYGYTF. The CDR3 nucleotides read TGTGCCAGCAGTTTTAAGCCCCACTATGGCTACACCTTC.